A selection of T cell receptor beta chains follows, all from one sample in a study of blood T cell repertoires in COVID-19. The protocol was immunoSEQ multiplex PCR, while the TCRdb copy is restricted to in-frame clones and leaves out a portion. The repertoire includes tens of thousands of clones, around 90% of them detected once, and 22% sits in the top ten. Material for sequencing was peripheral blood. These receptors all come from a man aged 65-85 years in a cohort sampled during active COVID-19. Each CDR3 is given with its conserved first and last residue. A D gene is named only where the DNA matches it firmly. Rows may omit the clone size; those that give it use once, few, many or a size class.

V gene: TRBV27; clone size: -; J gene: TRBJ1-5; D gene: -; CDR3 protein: CASRPYPTALNQPQHF; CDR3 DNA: TGTGCCAGCAGACCATACCCGACAGCTCTTAATCAGCCCCAGCATTTT
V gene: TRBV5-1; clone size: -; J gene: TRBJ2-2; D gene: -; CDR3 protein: CASSLIQGIRAGELFF; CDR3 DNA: TGCGCCAGCAGCTTGATTCAGGGAATAAGGGCCGGGGAGCTGTTTTTT
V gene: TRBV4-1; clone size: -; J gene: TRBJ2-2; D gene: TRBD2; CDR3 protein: CASRTSGRDTGELFF; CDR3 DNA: TGCGCCAGCAGGACTAGCGGGAGGGACACCGGGGAGCTGTTTTTT
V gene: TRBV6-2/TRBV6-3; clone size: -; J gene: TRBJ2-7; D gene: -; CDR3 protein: CASSYSAPYEQYF; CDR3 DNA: TGTGCCAGCAGTTACTCGGCTCCCTACGAGCAGTACTTC
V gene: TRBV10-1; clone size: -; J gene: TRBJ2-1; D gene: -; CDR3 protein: CASSEDRGVSYNEQFF; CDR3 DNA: TGCGCCAGCAGTGAAGACCGCGGAGTGTCCTACAATGAGCAGTTCTTC
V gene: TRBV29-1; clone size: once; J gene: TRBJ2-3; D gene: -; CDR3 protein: CSVPPAGNEDTQYF; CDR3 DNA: TGCAGCGTCCCCCCCGCCGGGAATGAGGATACGCAGTATTTT
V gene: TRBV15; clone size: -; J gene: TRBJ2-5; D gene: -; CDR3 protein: CATSRDTSPETQYF; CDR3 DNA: TGTGCCACCAGCAGAGACACTTCCCCAGAGACCCAGTACTTC
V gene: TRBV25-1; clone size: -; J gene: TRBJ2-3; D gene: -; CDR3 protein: CASSLTRGDTQYF; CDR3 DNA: TGTGCCAGCAGCCTAACCCGGGGAGATACGCAGTATTTT
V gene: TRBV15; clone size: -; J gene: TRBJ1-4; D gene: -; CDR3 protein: CATSRESWSLSSTNEKLFF; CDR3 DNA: TGTGCCACCAGCAGAGAGAGTTGGTCTCTTTCTTCAACTAATGAAAAACTGTTTTTT
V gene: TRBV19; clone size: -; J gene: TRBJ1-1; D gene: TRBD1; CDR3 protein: CASKEGTGRISEAFF; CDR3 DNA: TGTGCCAGTAAGGAGGGGACAGGGCGAATCTCCGAAGCTTTCTTT